These 15 T cell receptor beta chains share one sample of origin, sequenced in a study of blood T cell repertoires in COVID-19. The assay was immunoSEQ multiplex PCR, and TCRdb's table has in-frame clones only and misses some. The table includes 150,000 or so clones, over 75% detected once. Material: PBMCs or T cells enriched from blood (not recorded which). The source of these receptors is a man between 50 and 59 years old who had recovered from COVID-19.

The chain joins TRBV11-3 to TRBJ2-1; a possible D gene is TRBD2 (6 bases). V gave up 0 bases and J gave up 9 bases, with 9 bases separating them. This CDR3 has 13 amino acids. Germline CDR1 is SGHNT and CDR2 is YENEEA. The CDR3 reads CASSLERGGEQFF. The CDR3 DNA sequence: TGTGCCAGCAGCTTAGAGCGGGGTGGTGAGCAGTTCTTC.

The chain couples TRBV5-1 to TRBJ2-5; tentative D call: TRBD1 (5 bases). Trimming took 6 bases from V and 2 from J, leaving 11 bases between them. Germline CDR1 reads SGHRS; CDR2 reads YFSETQ. The CDR3 runs to 13 residues. The CDR3 loop reads CASMQGSQETQYF. DNA for the CDR3: TGCGCCAGCATGCAGGGTTCACAAGAGACCCAGTACTTC.

This clone has more than one count but fewer than ten. The chain links TRBV11-3 to TRBJ2-2; D is perhaps TRBD2 (5 bases). V shed 5 bases and J shed 12 bases, with 10 bases lying between them. This CDR3 contains 11 residues. Germline V gene lookup returns CDR1 SGHNT and CDR2 YENEEA. CDR3 coding DNA: TGTGCCAGCAGCGAGGGAGAGAAGCTGTTTTTT. This translates into CASSEGEKLFF.

V is TRBV5-1 and J is TRBJ2-1; weak D call: TRBD2 (6 bases). Trimming stripped 0 bases from V and 9 bases from J, with 10 bases between. The CDR3 spans 13 residues. From germline, CDR1 is SGHRS and CDR2 YFSETQ. CDR3 in DNA: TGCGCCAGCAGCTTGGCACTAGCCGGTGAGCAGTTCTTC. Translating it yields CASSLALAGEQFF.

This clone has more than one count but fewer than ten. DNA for the CDR3: TGTGCCACCGACAAGAGGACAGGGGGGGACTACGAGCAGTACTTC. Translating gives CATDKRTGGDYEQYF. J is TRBJ2-7 and V is TRBV10-3; 10 nucleotides align to TRBD1. Losses at the gene ends were 10 bases for V and 3 bases for J; bases not matched to a gene: 12. In germline, CDR1 is ENHRY, CDR2 SYGVKD. CDR3 length: 15 residues.

The chain uses TRBV4-2 and TRBJ2-3; possibly TRBD1 for D (6 bases). Looked up from germline, CDR1 is LGHNA and CDR2 is YNFKEQ. The CDR3 extends over 14 amino acids. V lost 6 bases, J lost 3 bases, and 13 bases lay in between. CDR3 sequence: CASRRQERTDTQYF. The CDR3 DNA reads as TGTGCCAGCAGGCGACAGGAACGAACAGATACGCAGTATTTT.

The gene calls are TRBV4-2 and TRBJ2-4; 9 bases fit TRBD1. The CDR3 sequence is 16 residues long. The V segment lost 4 bases and the J segment 3 bases; nucleotides outside the gene matches: 7. Germline assignment: CDR1 LGHNA and CDR2 YNFKEQ. The CDR3 sequence is CASSLGQGIDKNIQYF. CDR3 bases: TGTGCCAGCAGCCTAGGACAGGGGATAGACAAAAACATTCAGTACTTC.

The chain carries TRBV12-3 or TRBV12-4 and TRBJ1-1, with no clear D. Trimming stripped 4 bases from V and 5 bases from J, with 11 bases between. The CDR3 spans 13 residues. CDR3 protein: CASSSALETEAFF. CDR3 coding DNA: TGTGCCAGCAGTTCAGCGCTAGAAACTGAAGCTTTCTTT.

The chain joins TRBV4-1 to TRBJ1-1; maybe TRBD1 (6 bases). The CDR3 totals 16 residues. Germline lookup yields CDR1 MGHRA and CDR2 YSYEKL. V lost 4 bases, J lost 7 bases, and 22 bases lay in between. CDR3 sequence reads: CASSRDRGQSIIEAFF. For the CDR3, the DNA is TGCGCCAGCAGCCGCGATAGAGGACAGAGCATTATTGAAGCTTTCTTT.

V is TRBV28 and J is TRBJ1-6; 7 positions match TRBD1. With 9 bases clipped from V and 1 base from J, the junction kept 9 bases outside the gene matches. The CDR3 is 16 amino acids. Germline loops: CDR1 MDHEN, CDR2 SYDVKM. CDR3 DNA: TGTGCCAGTGACAGGGATAGGGGATCCTATAATTCACCCCTCCACTTT. It specifies CASDRDRGSYNSPLHF.

The chain has TRBV7-9 and TRBJ1-1; 7 bases fit TRBD1. This CDR3 contains 15 residues. Germline loops: CDR1 SEHNR, CDR2 FQNEAQ (reference sequence). Germline trimming cut 5 bases from V and 4 bases from J; bases unmatched to any gene: 10. The chain's CDR3 is CASSTSRQGGTEAFF. The CDR3 nucleotides are TGTGCCAGCAGCACTTCCAGACAGGGAGGCACTGAAGCTTTCTTT.

This sequence joins TRBV9 and TRBJ1-6, with D maybe TRBD1 (5 bases). Germline values: CDR1 SGDLS, CDR2 YYNGEE. V was trimmed by 3 bases and J by 9 bases, leaving 19 bases between them. This CDR3 has 16 residues. The CDR3 region is CASSAGGPPGGSPLHF. The CDR3 nucleotides read TGTGCCAGCAGCGCGGGCGGGCCCCCCGGGGGTTCACCCCTCCACTTT.

The gene calls are TRBV7-3 and TRBJ2-5; the D is unclear. There are 13 residues in the CDR3. Germline CDR1 and CDR2: SGHTA and FQGTGA. Trimming pared 5 bases from V and 5 bases from J, leaving 12 bases between. The CDR3 sequence is CASSPTAQETQYF. The CDR3 nucleotides are TGTGCCAGCAGCCCGACGGCACAGGAGACCCAGTACTTC.

This clone has only a few counts. The V call is TRBV10-3, the J call TRBJ2-5; D is perhaps TRBD1 (6 bases). V was cut by 4 bases and J by 0 bases, with 12 bases left in between. This CDR3 region has 15 residues. Per the germline V gene, CDR1 is ENHRY and CDR2 is SYGVKD. In nucleotides, the CDR3 is TGTGCCATCAGTGGGGGGACAACATACCAAGAGACCCAGTACTTC. Its translation is CAISGGTTYQETQYF.

J is TRBJ2-1 and V is TRBV6-5; 9 bases align to TRBD1. J gave up 8 bases and V 4 bases, and 6 bases lay outside the gene matches. This CDR3 spans 14 amino acids. CDR1 and CDR2 from the germline V gene are MNHEY and SVGAGI. CDR3 coding DNA: TGTGCCAGCAGTTCACAGGGGGCTAGCGATGAGCAGTTCTTC. Translated: CASSSQGASDEQFF.